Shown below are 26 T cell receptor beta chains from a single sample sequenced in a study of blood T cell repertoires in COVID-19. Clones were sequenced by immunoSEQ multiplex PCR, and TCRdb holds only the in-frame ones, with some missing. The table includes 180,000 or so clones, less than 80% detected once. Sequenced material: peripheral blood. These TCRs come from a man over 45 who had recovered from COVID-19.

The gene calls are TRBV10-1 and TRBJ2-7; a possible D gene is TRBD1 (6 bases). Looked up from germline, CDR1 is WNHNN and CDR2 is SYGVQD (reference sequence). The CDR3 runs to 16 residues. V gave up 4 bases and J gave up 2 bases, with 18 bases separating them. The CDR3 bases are TGCGCCAGCAGTGTGGGGTGGAACAGGGTCACCTACGAGCAGTACTTC. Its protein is CASSVGWNRVTYEQYF.

The CDR3 region is CASSSTGAHGTDTQYF. For the CDR3, the DNA is TGTGCCAGCAGCAGTACAGGGGCCCATGGCACAGATACGCAGTATTTT. The V and J genes are TRBV28 and TRBJ2-3, with 7 bases fitting TRBD1. CDR1 MDHEN and CDR2 SYDVKM come from the germline V gene. This CDR3 region has 16 residues. After removal of 6 bases from V and 1 base from J, the junction contained 10 bases not matched to a gene.

The CDR3 coding sequence is TGTGCCAGTTGGACAGGGGTTGGCACTGAAGCTTTCTTT. It translates to CASWTGVGTEAFF. The rearrangement joins TRBV19 to TRBJ1-1; 9 positions agree with TRBD1. CDR1 and CDR2 from the germline V gene are LNHDA and SQIVND (reference sequence). V gave up 8 bases and J gave up 4 bases; unmatched junction bases: 5. The length of the CDR3 is 13 residues.

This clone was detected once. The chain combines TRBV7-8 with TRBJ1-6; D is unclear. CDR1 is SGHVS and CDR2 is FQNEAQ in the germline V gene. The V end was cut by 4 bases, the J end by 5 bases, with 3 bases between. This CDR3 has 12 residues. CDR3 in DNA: TGTGCCAGCAGCTCTAATAATTCACCCCTCCACTTT. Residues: CASSSNNSPLHF.

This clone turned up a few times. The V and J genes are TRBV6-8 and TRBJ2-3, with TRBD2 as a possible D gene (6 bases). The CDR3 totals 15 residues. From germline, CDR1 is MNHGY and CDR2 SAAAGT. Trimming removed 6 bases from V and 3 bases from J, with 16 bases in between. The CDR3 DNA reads TGTGCCAGCAGCCACCCTGGGAGGAGAACAGATACGCAGTATTTT. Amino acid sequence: CASSHPGRRTDTQYF.

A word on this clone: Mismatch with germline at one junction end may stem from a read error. The CDR3 DNA sequence: TGTGCCGGCAGGACACTTAATGAAAAACTGTTTTTT. Translation: CAGRTLNEKLFF. The J gene is TRBJ1-4, the V gene TRBV2; possibly TRBD1 for D (5 bases). The germline V gene has CDR1 SNHLY and CDR2 FYNNEI. The CDR3 runs 12 residues. The full variable domain, its missing parts supplied by reference TRBV2 and TRBJ1-4, is EPEVTQTPSHQVTQMGQEVILRCVPISNHLYFYWYRQILGQKVEFLVSFYNNEISEKSEIFDDQFSVERPDGSNFTLKIRSTKLEDSAMYFCAGRTLNEKLFFGSGTQLSVL.

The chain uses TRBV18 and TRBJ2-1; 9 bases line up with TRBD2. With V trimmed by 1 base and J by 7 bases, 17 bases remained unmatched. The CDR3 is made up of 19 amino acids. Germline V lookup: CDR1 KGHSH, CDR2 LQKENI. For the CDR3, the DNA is TGTGCCAGCTCACCACTGGCCCTAGCGCCAGCGGGAGGAATAAATGAGCAGTTCTTC. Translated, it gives CASSPLALAPAGGINEQFF.

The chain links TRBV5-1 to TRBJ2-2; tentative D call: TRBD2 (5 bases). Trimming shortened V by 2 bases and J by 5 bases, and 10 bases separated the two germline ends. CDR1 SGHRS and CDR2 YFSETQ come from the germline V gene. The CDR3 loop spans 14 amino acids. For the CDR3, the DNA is TGCGCCAGCAGCTTAAAACGGGATACCGGGGAGCTGTTTTTT. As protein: CASSLKRDTGELFF.

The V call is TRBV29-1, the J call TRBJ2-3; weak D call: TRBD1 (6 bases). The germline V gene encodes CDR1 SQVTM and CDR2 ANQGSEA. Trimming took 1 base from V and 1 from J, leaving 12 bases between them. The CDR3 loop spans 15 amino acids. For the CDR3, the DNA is TGCAGCGTTGAAGGGCCAGGGGCCGGCACAGATACGCAGTATTTT. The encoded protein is CSVEGPGAGTDTQYF.

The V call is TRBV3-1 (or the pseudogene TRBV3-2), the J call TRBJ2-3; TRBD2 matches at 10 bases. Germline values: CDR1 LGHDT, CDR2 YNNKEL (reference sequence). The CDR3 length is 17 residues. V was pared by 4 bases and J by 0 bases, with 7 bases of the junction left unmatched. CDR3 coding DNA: TGTGCCAGCAGCCGTAGGACTAGCGGCTCTAGCACAGATACGCAGTATTTT. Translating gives CASSRRTSGSSTDTQYF.

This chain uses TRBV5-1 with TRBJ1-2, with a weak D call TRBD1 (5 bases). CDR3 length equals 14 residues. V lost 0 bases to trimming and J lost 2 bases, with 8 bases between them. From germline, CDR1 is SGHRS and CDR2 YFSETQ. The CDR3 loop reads CASSLATANYGYTF. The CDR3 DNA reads TGCGCCAGCAGCTTGGCGACAGCCAACTATGGCTACACCTTC.

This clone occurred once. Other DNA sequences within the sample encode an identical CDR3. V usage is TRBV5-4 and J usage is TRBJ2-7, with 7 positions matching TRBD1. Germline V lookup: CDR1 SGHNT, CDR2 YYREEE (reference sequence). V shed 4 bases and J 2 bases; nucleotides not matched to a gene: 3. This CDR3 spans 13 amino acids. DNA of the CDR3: TGTGCCAGCAGCCCCGGGACAGCCTACGAGCAGTACTTC. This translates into CASSPGTAYEQYF. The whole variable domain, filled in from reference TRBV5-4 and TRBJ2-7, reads ETGVTQSPTHLIKTRGQQVTLRCSSQSGHNTVSWYQQALGQGPQFIFQYYREEENGRGNFPPRFSGLQFPNYSSELNVNALELDDSALYLCASSPGTAYEQYFGPGTRLTVT.

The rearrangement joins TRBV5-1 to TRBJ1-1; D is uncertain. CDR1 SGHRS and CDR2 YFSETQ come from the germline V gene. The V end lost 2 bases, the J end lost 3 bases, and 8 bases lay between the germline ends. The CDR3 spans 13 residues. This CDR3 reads CASSFNGYTEAFF. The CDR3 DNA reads TGCGCCAGCAGCTTCAACGGGTACACTGAAGCTTTCTTT.

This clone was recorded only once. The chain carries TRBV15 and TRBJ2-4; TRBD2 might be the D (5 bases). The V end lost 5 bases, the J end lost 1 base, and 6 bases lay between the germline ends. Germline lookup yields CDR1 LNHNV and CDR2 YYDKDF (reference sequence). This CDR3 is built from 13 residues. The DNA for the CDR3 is TGTGCCACCAGCGGGAGTGCCAAAAACATTCAGTACTTC. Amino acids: CATSGSAKNIQYF.

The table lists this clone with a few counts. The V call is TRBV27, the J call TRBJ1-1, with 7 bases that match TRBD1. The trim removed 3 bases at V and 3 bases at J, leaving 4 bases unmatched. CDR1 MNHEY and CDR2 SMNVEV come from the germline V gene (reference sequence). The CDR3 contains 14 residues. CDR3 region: CASSLSQGDTEAFF. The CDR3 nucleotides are TGTGCCAGCAGTTTGAGCCAGGGGGACACTGAAGCTTTCTTT.

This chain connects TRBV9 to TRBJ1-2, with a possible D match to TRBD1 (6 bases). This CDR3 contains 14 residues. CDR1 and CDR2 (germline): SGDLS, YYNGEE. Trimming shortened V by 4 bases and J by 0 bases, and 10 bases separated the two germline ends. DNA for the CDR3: TGTGCCAGCAGCCCTAACAGGGCTAACTATGGCTACACCTTC. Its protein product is CASSPNRANYGYTF.

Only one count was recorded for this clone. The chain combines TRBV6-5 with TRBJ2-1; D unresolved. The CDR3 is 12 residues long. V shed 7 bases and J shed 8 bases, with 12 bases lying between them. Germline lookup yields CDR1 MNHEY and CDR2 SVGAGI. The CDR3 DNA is TGTGCCAGCACCGTCTCGAGGCATGAGCAGTTCTTC. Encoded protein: CASTVSRHEQFF.

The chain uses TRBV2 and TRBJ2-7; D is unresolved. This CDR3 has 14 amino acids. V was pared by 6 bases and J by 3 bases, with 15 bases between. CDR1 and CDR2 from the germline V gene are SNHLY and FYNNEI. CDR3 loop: CASRSYAALYEQYF. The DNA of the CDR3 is TGTGCCAGCAGATCATACGCGGCCCTCTACGAGCAGTACTTC.

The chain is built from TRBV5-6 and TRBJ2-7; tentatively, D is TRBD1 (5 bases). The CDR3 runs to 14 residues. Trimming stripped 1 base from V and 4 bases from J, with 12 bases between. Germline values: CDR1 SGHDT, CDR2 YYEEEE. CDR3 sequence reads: CASSLLDTPYEQYF. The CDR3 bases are TGTGCCAGCAGCTTGTTGGACACCCCATACGAGCAGTACTTC.

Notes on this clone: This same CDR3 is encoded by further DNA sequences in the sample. CDR3 coding DNA: TGCGCCAGCAGCTTGTTGGCCTCTGGGGCCAACGTCCTGACTTTC. Translated, it gives CASSLLASGANVLTF. The V call is TRBV5-1, the J call TRBJ2-6; D is uncertain. V lost 1 base to trimming and J lost 0 bases, with 5 bases between them. The germline CDR1 and CDR2 sequences are SGHRS and YFSETQ. This CDR3 spans 15 amino acids.

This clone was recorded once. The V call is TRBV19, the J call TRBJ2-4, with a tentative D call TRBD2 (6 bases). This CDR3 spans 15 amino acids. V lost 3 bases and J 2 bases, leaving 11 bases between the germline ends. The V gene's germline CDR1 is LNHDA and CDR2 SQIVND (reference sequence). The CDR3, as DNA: TGTGCCAGTAGTATTCCCGGGAGTTCCAAAAACATTCAGTACTTC. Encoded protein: CASSIPGSSKNIQYF. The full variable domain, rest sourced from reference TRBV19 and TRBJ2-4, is DGGITQSPKYLFRKEGQNVTLSCEQNLNHDAMYWYRQDPGQGLRLIYYSQIVNDFQKGDIAEGYSVSREKKESFPLTVTSAQKNPTAFYLCASSIPGSSKNIQYFGAGTRLSVL.

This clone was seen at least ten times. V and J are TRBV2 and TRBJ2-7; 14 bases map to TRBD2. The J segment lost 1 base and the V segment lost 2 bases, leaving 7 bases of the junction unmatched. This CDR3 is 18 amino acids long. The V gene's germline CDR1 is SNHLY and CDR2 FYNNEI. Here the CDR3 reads CASSEWGLAGDFSYEQYF. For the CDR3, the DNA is TGTGCCAGCAGTGAATGGGGACTAGCGGGAGATTTTTCCTACGAGCAGTACTTC.

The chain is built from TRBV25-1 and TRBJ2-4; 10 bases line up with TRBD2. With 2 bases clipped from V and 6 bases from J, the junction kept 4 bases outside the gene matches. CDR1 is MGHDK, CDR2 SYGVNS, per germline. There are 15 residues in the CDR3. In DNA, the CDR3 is TGTGCCAGCAGTGAAGTTCTAGCGGGAGTAAACATTCAGTACTTC. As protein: CASSEVLAGVNIQYF.

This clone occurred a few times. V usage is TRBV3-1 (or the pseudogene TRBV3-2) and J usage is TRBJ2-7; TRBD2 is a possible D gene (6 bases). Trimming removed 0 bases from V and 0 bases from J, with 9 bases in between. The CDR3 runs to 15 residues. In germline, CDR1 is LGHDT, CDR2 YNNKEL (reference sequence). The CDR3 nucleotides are TGTGCCAGCAGCCAAGATCTAGCGTACTCCTACGAGCAGTACTTC. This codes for CASSQDLAYSYEQYF.

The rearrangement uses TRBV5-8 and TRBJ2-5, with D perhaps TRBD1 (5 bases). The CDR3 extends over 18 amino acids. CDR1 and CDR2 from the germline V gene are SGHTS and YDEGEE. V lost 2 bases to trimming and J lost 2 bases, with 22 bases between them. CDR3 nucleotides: TGTGCCAGCAGCTTCGGCCTTTCCCCTAACAGGATTCAAGAGACCCAGTACTTC. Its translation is CASSFGLSPNRIQETQYF.

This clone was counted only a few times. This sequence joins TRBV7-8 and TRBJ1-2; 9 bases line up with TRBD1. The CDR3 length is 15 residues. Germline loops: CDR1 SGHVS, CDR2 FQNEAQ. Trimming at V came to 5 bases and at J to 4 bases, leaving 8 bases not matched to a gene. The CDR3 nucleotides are TGTGCCAGCAGCACGAAACAGGGGGCGCGCTATGGCTACACCTTC. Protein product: CASSTKQGARYGYTF.